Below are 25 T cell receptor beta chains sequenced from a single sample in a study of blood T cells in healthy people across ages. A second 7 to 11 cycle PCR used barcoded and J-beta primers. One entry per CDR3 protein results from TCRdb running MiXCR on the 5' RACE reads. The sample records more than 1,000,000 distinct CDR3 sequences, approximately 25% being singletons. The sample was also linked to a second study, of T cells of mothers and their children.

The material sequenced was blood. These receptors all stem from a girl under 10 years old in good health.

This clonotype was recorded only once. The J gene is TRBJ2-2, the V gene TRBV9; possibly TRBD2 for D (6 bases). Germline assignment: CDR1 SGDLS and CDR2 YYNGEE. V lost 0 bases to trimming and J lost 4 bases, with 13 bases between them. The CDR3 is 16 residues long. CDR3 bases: TGTGCCAGCAGCGTAGGTCCTCCGGGAGCCACCGGGGAGCTGTTTTTT. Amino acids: CASSVGPPGATGELFF.

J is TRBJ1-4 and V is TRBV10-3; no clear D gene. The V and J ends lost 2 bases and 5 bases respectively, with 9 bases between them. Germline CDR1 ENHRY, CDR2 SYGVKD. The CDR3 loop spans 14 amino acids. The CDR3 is CAISEKPENEKLFF. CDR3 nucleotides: TGTGCCATCAGTGAGAAGCCCGAAAATGAAAAACTGTTTTTT.

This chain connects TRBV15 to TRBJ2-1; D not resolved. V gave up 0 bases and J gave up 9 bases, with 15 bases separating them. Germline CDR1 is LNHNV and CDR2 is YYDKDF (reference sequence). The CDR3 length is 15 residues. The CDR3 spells CATSRDPASWGEQFF. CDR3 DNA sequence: TGTGCCACCAGCAGAGATCCGGCTTCGTGGGGTGAGCAGTTCTTC.

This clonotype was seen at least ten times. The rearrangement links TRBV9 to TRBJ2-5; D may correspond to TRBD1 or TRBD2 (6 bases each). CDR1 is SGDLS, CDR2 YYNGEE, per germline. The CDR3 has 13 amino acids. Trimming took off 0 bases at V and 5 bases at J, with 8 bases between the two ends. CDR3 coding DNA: TGTGCCAGCAGCGTAGCGGGGGCCGAGACCCAGTACTTC. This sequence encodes CASSVAGAETQYF.

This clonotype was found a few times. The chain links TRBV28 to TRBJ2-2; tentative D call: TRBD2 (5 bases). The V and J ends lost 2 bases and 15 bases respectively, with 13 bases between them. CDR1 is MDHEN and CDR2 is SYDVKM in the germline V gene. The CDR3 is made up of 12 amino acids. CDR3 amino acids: CASSLSGGRMFF. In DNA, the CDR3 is TGTGCCAGCAGTTTAAGCGGAGGCAGGATGTTTTTT.

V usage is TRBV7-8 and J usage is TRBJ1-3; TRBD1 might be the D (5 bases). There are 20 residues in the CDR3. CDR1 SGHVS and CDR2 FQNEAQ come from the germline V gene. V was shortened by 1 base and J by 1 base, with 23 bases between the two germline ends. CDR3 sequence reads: CASSLVSAGWKSGSGNTIYF. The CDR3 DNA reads TGTGCCAGCAGCTTAGTCTCCGCAGGGTGGAAGAGCGGGTCTGGAAACACCATATATTTT. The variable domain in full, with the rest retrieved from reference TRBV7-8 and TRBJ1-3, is GAGVSQSPRYKVAKRGQDVALRCDPISGHVSLFWYQQALGQGPEFLTYFQNEAQLDKSGLPSDRFFAERPEGSVSTLKIQRTQQEDSAVYLCASSLVSAGWKSGSGNTIYFGEGSWLTVV.

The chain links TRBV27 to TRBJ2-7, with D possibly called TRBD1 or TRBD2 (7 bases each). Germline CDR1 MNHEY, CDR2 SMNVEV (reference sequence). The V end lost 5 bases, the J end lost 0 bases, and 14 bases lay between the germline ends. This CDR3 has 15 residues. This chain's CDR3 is CASSRQGGSSYEQYF. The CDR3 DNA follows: TGTGCCAGCAGTAGACAGGGAGGGAGCTCCTACGAGCAGTACTTC.

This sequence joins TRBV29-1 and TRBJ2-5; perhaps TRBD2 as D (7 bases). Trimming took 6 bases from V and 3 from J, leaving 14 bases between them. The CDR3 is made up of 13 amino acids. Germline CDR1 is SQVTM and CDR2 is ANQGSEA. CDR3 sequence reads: CSVEGGGKETQYF. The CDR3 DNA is TGCAGCGTAGAGGGCGGGGGCAAAGAGACCCAGTACTTC.

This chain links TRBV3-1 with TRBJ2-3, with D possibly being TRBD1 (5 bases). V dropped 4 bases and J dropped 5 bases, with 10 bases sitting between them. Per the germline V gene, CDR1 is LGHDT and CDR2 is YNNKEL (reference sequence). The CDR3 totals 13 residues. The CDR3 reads CASSPQGLDTQYF. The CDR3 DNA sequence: TGTGCCAGCAGCCCCCAGGGTTTAGATACGCAGTATTTT.

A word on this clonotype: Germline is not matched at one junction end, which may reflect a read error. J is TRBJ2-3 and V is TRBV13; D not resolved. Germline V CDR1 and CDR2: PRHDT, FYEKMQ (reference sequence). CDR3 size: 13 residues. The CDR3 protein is CACSSAGEPTQYF. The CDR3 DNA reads TGTGCCTGCAGCTCCGCTGGGGAACCAACGCAGTATTTT.

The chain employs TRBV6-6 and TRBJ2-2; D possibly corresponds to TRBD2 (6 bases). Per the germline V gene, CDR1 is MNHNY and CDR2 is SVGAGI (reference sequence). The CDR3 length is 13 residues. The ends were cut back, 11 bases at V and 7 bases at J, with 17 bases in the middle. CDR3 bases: TGTGCCGCGGGACGGGGCCTACGCGGGGAGCTGTTTTTT. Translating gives CAAGRGLRGELFF.

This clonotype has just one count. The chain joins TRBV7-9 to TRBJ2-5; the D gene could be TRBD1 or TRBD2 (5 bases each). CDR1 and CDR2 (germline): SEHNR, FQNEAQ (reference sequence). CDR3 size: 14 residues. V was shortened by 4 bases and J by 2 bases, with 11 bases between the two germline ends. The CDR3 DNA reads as TGTGCCAGCAGCTCATCCGGGACGCAAGAGACCCAGTACTTC. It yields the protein CASSSSGTQETQYF.

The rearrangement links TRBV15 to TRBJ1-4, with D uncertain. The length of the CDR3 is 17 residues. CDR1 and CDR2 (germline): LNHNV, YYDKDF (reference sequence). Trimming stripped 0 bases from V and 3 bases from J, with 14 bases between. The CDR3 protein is CATSRDLEAAPNEKLFF. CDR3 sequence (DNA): TGTGCCACCAGCAGAGATTTGGAGGCCGCTCCTAATGAAAAACTGTTTTTT.

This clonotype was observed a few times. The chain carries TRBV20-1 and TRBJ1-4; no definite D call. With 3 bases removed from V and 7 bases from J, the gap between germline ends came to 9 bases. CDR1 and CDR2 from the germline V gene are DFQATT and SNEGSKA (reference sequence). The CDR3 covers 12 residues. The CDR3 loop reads CSASSEVEKLFF. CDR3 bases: TGCAGTGCTAGTTCGGAGGTTGAAAAACTGTTTTTT.

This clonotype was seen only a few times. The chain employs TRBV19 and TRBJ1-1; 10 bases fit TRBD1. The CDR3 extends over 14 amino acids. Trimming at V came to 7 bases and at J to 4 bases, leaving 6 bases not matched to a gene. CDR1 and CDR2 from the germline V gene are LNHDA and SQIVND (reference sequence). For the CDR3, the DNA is TGTGCCAGTACTTTGAGGGACAGGGGCACTGAAGCTTTCTTT. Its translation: CASTLRDRGTEAFF. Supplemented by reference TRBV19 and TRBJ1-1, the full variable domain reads DGGITQSPKYLFRKEGQNVTLSCEQNLNHDAMYWYRQDPGQGLRLIYYSQIVNDFQKGDIAEGYSVSREKKESFPLTVTSAQKNPTAFYLCASTLRDRGTEAFFGQGTRLTVV.

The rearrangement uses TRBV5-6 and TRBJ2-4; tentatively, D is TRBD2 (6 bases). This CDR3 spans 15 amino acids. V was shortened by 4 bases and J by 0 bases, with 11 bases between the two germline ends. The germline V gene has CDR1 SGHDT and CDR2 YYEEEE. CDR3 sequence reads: CASSPGVLAKNIQYF. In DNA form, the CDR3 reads TGTGCCAGCAGCCCGGGGGTTTTAGCCAAAAACATTCAGTACTTC.

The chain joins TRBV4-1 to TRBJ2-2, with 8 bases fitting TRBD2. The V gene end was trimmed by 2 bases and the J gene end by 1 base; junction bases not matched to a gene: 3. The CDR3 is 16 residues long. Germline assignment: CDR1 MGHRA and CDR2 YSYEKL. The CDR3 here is CASSQLLAGNTGELFF. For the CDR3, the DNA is TGCGCCAGCAGCCAACTCCTAGCGGGGAACACCGGGGAGCTGTTTTTT.

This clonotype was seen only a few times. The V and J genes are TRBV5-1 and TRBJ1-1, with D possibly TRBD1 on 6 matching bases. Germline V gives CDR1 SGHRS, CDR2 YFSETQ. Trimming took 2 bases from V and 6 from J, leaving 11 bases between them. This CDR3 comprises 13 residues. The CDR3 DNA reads TGCGCCAGCAGCTTCAACAGGGATGCTGAAGCTTTCTTT. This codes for CASSFNRDAEAFF.

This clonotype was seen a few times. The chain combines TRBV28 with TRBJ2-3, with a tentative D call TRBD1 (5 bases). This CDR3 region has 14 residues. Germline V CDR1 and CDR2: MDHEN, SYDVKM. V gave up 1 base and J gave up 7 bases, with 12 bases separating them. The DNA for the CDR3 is TGTGCCAGCAGTTTATCGACAGCTCCAAATACGCAGTATTTT. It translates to CASSLSTAPNTQYF.

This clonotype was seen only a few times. CDR3 in amino acids: CASVGTRYSYEQYF. The CDR3 bases are TGTGCCAGCGTAGGTACCCGATATTCCTACGAGCAGTACTTC. The rearrangement links TRBV6-1 to TRBJ2-5, with D uncertain. The better agreement between TRBJ2-7 and the DNA end casts doubt on the J call. CDR3 length: 14 residues. Germline V gene data show CDR1 as MNHNS and CDR2 as SASEGT.

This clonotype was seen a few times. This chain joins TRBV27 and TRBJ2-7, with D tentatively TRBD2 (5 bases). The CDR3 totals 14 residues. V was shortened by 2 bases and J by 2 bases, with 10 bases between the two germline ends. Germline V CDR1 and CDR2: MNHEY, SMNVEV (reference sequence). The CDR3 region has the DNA TGTGCCAGCAGTTTAACGGGATCCGCCTACGAGCAGTACTTC. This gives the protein CASSLTGSAYEQYF.

The CDR3 nucleotides read TGTGCCAGCAGCCCGCCGGCCACGGGGAAGACGCAGTATTTT. The encoded protein is CASSPPATGKTQYF. This chain links TRBV3-1 with TRBJ2-3; a possible D gene is TRBD2 (5 bases). The CDR3 runs 14 residues. Germline V lookup: CDR1 LGHDT, CDR2 YNNKEL (reference sequence). V was trimmed by 4 bases and J by 9 bases, leaving 17 bases between them.

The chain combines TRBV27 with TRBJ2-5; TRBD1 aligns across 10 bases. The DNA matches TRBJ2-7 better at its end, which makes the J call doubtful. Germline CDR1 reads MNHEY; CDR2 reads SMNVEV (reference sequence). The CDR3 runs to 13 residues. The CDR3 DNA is TGTGCCAGCAGTGGGGACAGGGGAGACGAGCAGTACTTC. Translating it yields CASSGDRGDEQYF.

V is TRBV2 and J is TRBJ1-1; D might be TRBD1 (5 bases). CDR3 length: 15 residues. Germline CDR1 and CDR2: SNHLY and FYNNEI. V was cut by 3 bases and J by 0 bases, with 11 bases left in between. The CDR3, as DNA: TGTGCCAGCAGTGAGTCGGGGGAGATGAACACTGAAGCTTTCTTT. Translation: CASSESGEMNTEAFF.

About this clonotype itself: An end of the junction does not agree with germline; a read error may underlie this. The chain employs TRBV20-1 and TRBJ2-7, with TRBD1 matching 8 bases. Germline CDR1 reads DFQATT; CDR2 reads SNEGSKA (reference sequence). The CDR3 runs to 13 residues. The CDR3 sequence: CSASLGQAYEQHF. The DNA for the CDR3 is TGCAGTGCTAGCCTGGGACAGGCCTACGAGCAGCACTTC.